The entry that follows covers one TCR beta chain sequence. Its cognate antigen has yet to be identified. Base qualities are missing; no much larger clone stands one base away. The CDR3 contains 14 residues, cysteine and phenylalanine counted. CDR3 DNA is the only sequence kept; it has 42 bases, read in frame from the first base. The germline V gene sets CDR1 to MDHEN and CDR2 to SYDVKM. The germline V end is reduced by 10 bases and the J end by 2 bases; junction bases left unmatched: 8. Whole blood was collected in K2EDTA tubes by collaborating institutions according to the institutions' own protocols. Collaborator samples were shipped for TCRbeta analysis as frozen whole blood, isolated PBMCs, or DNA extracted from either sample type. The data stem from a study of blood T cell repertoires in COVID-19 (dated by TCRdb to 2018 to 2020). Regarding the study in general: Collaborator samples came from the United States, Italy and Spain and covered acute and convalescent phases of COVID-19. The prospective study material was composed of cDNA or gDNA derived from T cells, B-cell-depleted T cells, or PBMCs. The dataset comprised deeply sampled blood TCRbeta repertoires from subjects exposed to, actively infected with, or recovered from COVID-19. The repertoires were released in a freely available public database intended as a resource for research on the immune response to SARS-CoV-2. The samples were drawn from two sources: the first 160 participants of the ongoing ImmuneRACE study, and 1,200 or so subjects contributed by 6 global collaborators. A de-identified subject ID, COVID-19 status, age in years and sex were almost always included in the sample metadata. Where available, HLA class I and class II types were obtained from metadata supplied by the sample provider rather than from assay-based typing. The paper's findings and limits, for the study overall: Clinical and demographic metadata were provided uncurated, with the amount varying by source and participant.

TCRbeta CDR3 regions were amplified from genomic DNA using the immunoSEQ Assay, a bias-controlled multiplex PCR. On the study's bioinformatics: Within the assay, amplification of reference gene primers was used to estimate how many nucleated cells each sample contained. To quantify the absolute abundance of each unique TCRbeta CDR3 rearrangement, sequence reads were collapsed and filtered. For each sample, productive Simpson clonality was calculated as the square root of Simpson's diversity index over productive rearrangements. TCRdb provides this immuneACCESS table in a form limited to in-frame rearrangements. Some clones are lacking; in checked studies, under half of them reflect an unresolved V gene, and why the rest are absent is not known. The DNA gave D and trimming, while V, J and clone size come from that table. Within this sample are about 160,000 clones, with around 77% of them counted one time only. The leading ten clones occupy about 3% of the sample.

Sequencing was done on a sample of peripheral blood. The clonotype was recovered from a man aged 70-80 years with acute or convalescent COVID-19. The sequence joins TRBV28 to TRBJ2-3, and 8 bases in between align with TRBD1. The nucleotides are TGTGCCACCGCAGGGGGCGTCATCACAGATACGCAGTATTTT. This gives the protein CATAGGVITDTQYF.